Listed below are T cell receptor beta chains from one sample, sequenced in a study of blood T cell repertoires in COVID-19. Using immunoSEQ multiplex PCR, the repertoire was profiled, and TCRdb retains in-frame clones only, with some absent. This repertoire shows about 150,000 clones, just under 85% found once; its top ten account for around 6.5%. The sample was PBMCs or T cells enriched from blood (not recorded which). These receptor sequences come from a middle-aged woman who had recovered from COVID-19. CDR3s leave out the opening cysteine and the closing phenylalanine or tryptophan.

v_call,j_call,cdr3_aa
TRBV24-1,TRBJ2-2,ATSDRKAGANTGELF
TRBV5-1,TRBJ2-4,ASSLDRGVAKNIQY
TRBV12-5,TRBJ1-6,ASGLTRTSTNSPLH
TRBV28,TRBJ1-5,ASSLLLPNSNQPQH
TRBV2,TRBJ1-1,ATPGEGNTEAF
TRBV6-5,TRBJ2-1,ASKGTGGNEQF
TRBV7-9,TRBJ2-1,ASSPVGHSYNEQF
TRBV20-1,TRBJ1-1,SARGSGEAF
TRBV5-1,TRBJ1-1,ASSLVVSAENTEAF
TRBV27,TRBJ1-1,ASSLTGGSTEAF
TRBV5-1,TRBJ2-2,ASSLDIGGATGELF
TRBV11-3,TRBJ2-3,ASSLGRREVTDTQY
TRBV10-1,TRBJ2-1,ASSEALAGVGEQF
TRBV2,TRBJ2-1,ASSDMRYNEQF
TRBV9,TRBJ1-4,ASSDRPGQVNEKLF
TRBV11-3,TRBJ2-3,ASSLGLRAGGPHGTDTQY
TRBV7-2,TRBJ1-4,ASSDGQVLNEKLF
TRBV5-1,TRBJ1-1,ASSLGAGDEAF
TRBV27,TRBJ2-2,ASSLGTGGNPWAGELF
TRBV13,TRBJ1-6,ASSPSGGADNSPLH
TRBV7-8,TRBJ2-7,ASSLETSGRYEQY